The subject of this entry is one T cell receptor beta chain. No antigen is known for it. These data belong to a study of chemoradiotherapy in HPV16-positive cancers. General study points: During treatment, candidate HPV-specific clones and E7-related motifs expanded in tumor. Functional assays defining HPV-specific T cells used only two HPV16-positive patients.

TCRdb's copy holds only in-frame clones and misses some; the assay was immunoSEQ multiplex PCR. In the table there are 8,000 to 9,000 clones, 70% to 85% of which are singletons. Repeated repertoire sampling spanned the course of chemoradiotherapy. V was pared by 1 base and J by 2 bases, with 3 bases of the junction left unmatched. CDR1 and CDR2 (germline): SGHRS, YFSETQ. This CDR3 spans 15 amino acids. The sequence came from a human donor with HPV-associated anogenital cancer. The chain has TRBV5-1 and TRBJ1-3; 7 nucleotides match TRBD1. The sample was acquired from a patient who underwent chemoradiotherapy. The CDR3 region is CASSLQGGAGNTIYF. DNA for the CDR3: TGCGCCAGCAGCTTGCAAGGGGGCGCTGGAAACACCATATATTTT.